The T cell receptor beta chain under discussion was sequenced for a study of regulatory T cells in long-lasting Graves disease. Study at large: Persistent cases were those of Graves' disease that involved over 5 years of antithyroid drugs with positive TSH receptor antibodies. The study, taken as a whole, reports: Persistent disease preferred TRBV28, TRBJ1-2 and TRBJ2-5; new disease, TRBV20-1 and TRBJ2-1. Fewer public clonotypes were shared by new patients (approximately 1,000) than by persistent patients (about 2,500).

Regarding time point: persistent/refractory GD, antithyroid drugs over 5 years with positive TRAb. RNA extracted from PBMCs served as the sequencing template. American Thyroid Association guidelines served as the basis for diagnosing Graves' disease. Trimming took 2 bases from V and 8 from J, leaving 15 bases between them. Germline lookup yields CDR1 MNHEY and CDR2 SVGEGT. CDR3 length equals 15 residues. CDR3 regions were amplified by Arm-PCR using iRepertoire HTBI primers to build TCR beta libraries. TCRdb itself ran the multiplex PCR reads through MiXCR, one entry per CDR3 protein. The sample holds roughly 300,000 distinct CDR3 sequences, around 20% seen once. This clonotype was picked up many times. What it binds is not known.

V usage is TRBV6-2 or TRBV6-3 and J usage is TRBJ1-4; possible D gene TRBD1, 5 bases. The receptor was isolated from a female donor with Graves disease. Sequencing was performed on peripheral blood mononuclear cells (PBMCs), taken when the disease was refractory, from a patient treated with antithyroid drugs. Written as DNA, the CDR3 is TGTGCCAGCAGTTACCTGGACCGGCCAGGGGAAAAACTGTTTTTT. This translates into CASSYLDRPGEKLFF.